This record looks at one T cell receptor (beta chain) sequence and its context. A much larger clone is a single base away; this may be a read error. This entry comes from a study of T cells in Graves' hyperthyroidism and ophthalmopathy. Study-level background: Peripheral blood was secured at the point of initial diagnosis, before any treatment.

V dropped 6 bases and J dropped 2; count of bases not matched to a gene: 2. The CDR3 sequence is 14 residues long. Germline V CDR1 and CDR2: SGHTA, FQGNSA. Patients were excluded because of uncontrolled infection, other autoimmune disease, pregnancy or lactation. Thyroid ultrasound, orbital computed tomography, clinical symptoms, and serum thyroxine and TRAb underpinned diagnoses. Regions amplified from RNA transcripts were the TCR beta CDR3 regions. The primer set for the first-round RT-PCR of the TCR CDR3 was HTBI. MiXCR, run by TCRdb on the multiplex PCR reads, gives a single entry per CDR3 protein. In the table there are around 800,000 distinct CDR3 sequences, 35% to 45% of which are singletons.

The sample comprised blood. This receptor was obtained from a man between 18 and 35 years old with Graves' hyperthyroidism. V gene TRBV7-2 combines with J gene TRBJ2-5, with 11 bases identical to TRBD2. CDR3 residues: CASRIAGGQETQYF. CDR3 bases: TGTGCCAGCAGGATAGCGGGGGGGCAAGAGACCCAGTACTTC.